Listed below are T cell receptor beta chains from one sample, sequenced in a study of cytomegalovirus exposure and HLA in healthy donors. Sequenced by immunoSEQ multiplex PCR; TCRdb stores in-frame clones only, minus some. The sample gives about 240,000 clones, more than 75% of which show up once; roughly 1.2% is in the top ten. Sequencing was done on a sample of PBMCs. The source is a woman aged 25 to 45 in good health and CMV-seropositive. CDR3s include the opening cysteine and the closing phenylalanine or tryptophan. Size is stated for part of the rows, as once, few or many counts, or as a class when the clone is expanded.

clone size | V gene | CDR3 protein
- | TRBV28 | CASSLLEHYGYTF
- | TRBV6-6 | CASSVTGGGNEAFF
- | TRBV19 | CASSPATGKGYTF
- | TRBV2 | CASREQGDTDTQYF
few | TRBV5-1 | CASSPAGGGAFF
- | TRBV13 | CASSLAGSGGLKYGYTF
- | TRBV30 | CAWSSRGLQPQHF
- | TRBV5-1 | CASSSRGNTEAFF
once | TRBV7-9 | CASTLGAGGDHYEQYF
- | TRBV5-1 | CASSTGGGREKLFF
- | TRBV4-1 | CASSRQPTSNEKLFF
- | TRBV19 | CASSSPPGQGASNQPQHF
- | TRBV2 | CASSYLGTSGIEQFF
- | TRBV4-1 | CASSQDEEGIQETQYF
- | TRBV11-2 | CASSYTGTGDPDTQYF
- | TRBV15 | CATSTRQGRTDTQYF
- | TRBV5-1 | CASSRTGGVNTEAFF
- | TRBV7-2 | CASSFNGQPQHF
once | TRBV5-4 | CASSLAAGRLNTEAFF
few | TRBV28 | CASSPPTGNYYYEQYF
- | TRBV5-1 | CASSSETDYGYTF
- | TRBV7-2 | CASHKGVNYGYTF
- | TRBV10-3 | CASAAGRTDTQYF
- | TRBV21-1 | CASSYDYQGYEQYF
- | TRBV6-6 | CASSYSTGRNQPQHF
- | TRBV30 | CAWSGDTIYEQYF
- | TRBV19 | CASSIDSGSTGRLLGNTIYF
- | TRBV4-2 | CASSQAGGMTSERADTQYF
- | TRBV11-3 | CASRAWTSGSGLRETQYF
- | TRBV19 | CASSVTSVYNEQFF
- | TRBV5-1 | CASSLDRLEAFF
- | TRBV5-1 | CASSLGTDKNTEAFF
- | TRBV6-6 | CASTQMNTGELFF
- | TRBV28 | CASRTTGEQFF
- | TRBV5-4 | CASSWTSGNEQYF
- | TRBV30 | CAWNGRTRSSSYEQYF
- | TRBV5-1 | CASSYGTGNGNTIYF
- | TRBV5-1 | CASSLFQGDNYGYTF
- | TRBV19 | CASSELGGAYGYTF
- | TRBV13 | CASSPYGTSGLNTGELFF
- | TRBV4-2 | CASSQAAGTSGRDEQFF
- | TRBV30 | CAWSATGGAEGYTF
- | TRBV30 | CAWSTLGGVNYGYTF
- | TRBV6-4 | CASSQGEADTQYF
once | TRBV27 | CASSPTRQGARAFF
few | TRBV30 | CAWTGLTNTEAFF
- | TRBV27 | CASSLGLTDTQYF
- | TRBV19 | CASLGTGGHQPQHF
once | TRBV5-1 | CASSEGLAGVYEQYF